The text below deals with one TCR beta chain. Its cognate antigen is unknown. The sample belongs to a study of T cell responses to AZD1222 COVID-19 vaccine. Study-level results: Only a handful of AZD1222 recipients were seropositive at baseline. Recipients of two AZD1222 doses showed rising Spike-specific TCR breadth and depth.

V lost 2 bases, J lost 2 bases, and 12 bases lay in between. CDR3 length equals 16 residues. Germline CDR1 reads SGHNT; CDR2 reads YENEEA. Here immunoSEQ multiplex PCR was the method, and the copy in TCRdb shows in-frame clones only, minus some. Of roughly 65,000 clones detected, 85% to 90% appear once; the ten largest clones hold less than 9.5%. This clonotype originated in an adult in good health. V usage is TRBV11-3 and J usage is TRBJ2-2; tentative D call: TRBD1 (6 bases). Sequences were derived from peripheral blood, sampled on day 0 of AZD1222 vaccination. The CDR3 is CASSLRWDTNTGELFF. The DNA of the CDR3 is TGTGCCAGCAGCTTACGGTGGGACACTAACACCGGGGAGCTGTTTTTT. Full variable domain (missing parts from reference TRBV11-3 and TRBJ2-2): EAGVVQSPRYKIIEKKQPVAFWCNPISGHNTLYWYLQNLGQGPELLIRYENEEAVDDSQLPKDRFSAERLKGVDSTLKIQPAELGDSAVYLCASSLRWDTNTGELFFGEGSRLTVL.